This T cell receptor (beta chain) is drawn from a study of T cell changes during pregnancy in multiple sclerosis (dated by TCRdb to the late 2010s). Regarding the research as a whole: The study examined how the T cell repertoire changed over the course of pregnancy in women with multiple sclerosis.

The CDR3 contains 17 residues, cysteine and phenylalanine counted. Only CDR3 DNA remains: 51 bases, in frame from the first base. V is reduced by 5 bases and J by 1 base, leaving a spacing of 19 bases between them. Taken from the germline V gene (reference sequence), the CDR1 and CDR2 loops are SEHNR and FQNEAQ. With regard to this clone: Its specific antigen is unknown. No base-level quality is on record; no much larger clone is a single base apart.

Library construction relied on the immunoSEQ multiplex PCR assay. TCRdb re-hosts the immuneACCESS table, in-frame sequences only. Its copies lack some clones; in the studies checked, an unresolved V gene accounts for under half of them, and the cause for the rest is not known. The sample table records about 44,000 clones; less than 90% of these occur just once. The biggest ten clones account for around 0.63% of the sample. This receptor was taken from a female donor with multiple sclerosis, enrolled in a pregnancy study. The sequence links TRBV7-9 to TRBJ2-3, and TRBD1 may be the D gene, going by 7 matching bases. Sequencing was performed on CD4+ T cells from peripheral blood mononuclear cells, taken in the first trimester of pregnancy. The DNA is TGTGCCAGCAGCCCCCCTGGAGGGGGCCCTGGCACAGATACGCAGTATTTT. Its coded protein is CASSPPGGGPGTDTQYF. Reference TRBV7-9 and TRBJ2-3 genes cover what lies past the CDR3, so the full variable domain is DTGVSQNPRHKITKRGQNVTFRCDPISEHNRLYWYRQTLGQGPEFLTYFQNEAQLEKSRLLSDRFSAERPKGSFSTLEIQRTEQGDSAMYLCASSPPGGGPGTDTQYFGPGTRLTVL.